This TCR beta chain appears in the sequencing data of a study of cytomegalovirus exposure and HLA in healthy donors. The germline V gene has CDR1 MDHEN and CDR2 SYDVKM. There are 17 residues in the CDR3. V shed 2 bases and J shed 1 base, with 18 bases lying between them. General observations from the study: Overall, some 160 TCR beta chains were annotated as cytomegalovirus-associated.

Method: immunoSEQ multiplex PCR; TCRdb's copy keeps in-frame clones and lacks some. Among 75,000 to 85,000 clones listed, around 90% were seen once. This clone was observed once. Its specificity is unknown. The gene calls are TRBV28 and TRBJ2-7; TRBD2 is a possible D gene (6 bases). This TCR was sampled from a young man in good health and CMV-seronegative. Input material: PBMCs. The CDR3 nucleotides read TGTGCCAGCAGTTTACAGATGAGCGCCGGAGGGTCCTACGAGCAGTACTTC. Its protein product is CASSLQMSAGGSYEQYF.